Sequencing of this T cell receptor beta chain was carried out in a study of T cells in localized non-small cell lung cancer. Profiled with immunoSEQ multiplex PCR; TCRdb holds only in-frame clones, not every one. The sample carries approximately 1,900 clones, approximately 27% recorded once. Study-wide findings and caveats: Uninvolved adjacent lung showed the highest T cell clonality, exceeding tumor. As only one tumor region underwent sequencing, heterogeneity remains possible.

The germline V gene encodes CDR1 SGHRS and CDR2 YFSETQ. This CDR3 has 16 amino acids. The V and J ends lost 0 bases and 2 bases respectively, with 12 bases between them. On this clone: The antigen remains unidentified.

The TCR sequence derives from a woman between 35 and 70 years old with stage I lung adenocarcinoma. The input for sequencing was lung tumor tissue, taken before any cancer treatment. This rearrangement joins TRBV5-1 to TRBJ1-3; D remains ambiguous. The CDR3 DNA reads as TGCGCCAGCAGCTTGGGACCGGGAGGGACTGGAAACACCATATATTTT. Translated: CASSLGPGGTGNTIYF. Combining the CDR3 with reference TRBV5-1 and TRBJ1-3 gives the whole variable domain KAGVTQTPRYLIKTRGQQVTLSCSPISGHRSVSWYQQTPGQGLQFLFEYFSETQRNKGNFPGRFSGRQFSNSRSEMNVSTLELGDSALYLCASSLGPGGTGNTIYFGEGSWLTVV.